A selection of T cell receptor beta chains follows, all from one sample in a study of T cell responses to AZD1222 COVID-19 vaccine. Sequencing was performed with immunoSEQ multiplex PCR; in TCRdb, only in-frame clones are kept and a portion is missing. The sample records some 170,000 clones, approximately 90% being singletons. This sample comprised peripheral blood, obtained 28 days after the second AZD1222 dose. The origin of the receptors is an adult who received the AZD1222 COVID-19 vaccine. CDR3s include the opening cysteine and the closing phenylalanine or tryptophan. Each record gives: J gene, D gene, V gene, clone size, CDR3 protein, CDR3 DNA. The D gene is left open where the match is weak. Only part of the rows carry a size: once, few, many, or a class if the clone is expanded.

TRBJ2-3,NA,TRBV5-8,NA,CASSLGHAREDTQYF,TGTGCCAGCAGCTTGGGACACGCGCGGGAAGATACGCAGTATTTT
TRBJ1-1,NA,TRBV19,NA,CASSIRGGGRGTEAFF,TGTGCCAGTAGTATCAGAGGCGGGGGTAGAGGCACTGAAGCTTTCTTT
TRBJ2-1,TRBD2,TRBV6-6,NA,CASSNRAGGNYNEQFF,TGTGCCAGCAGCAACCGAGCGGGGGGGAATTACAATGAGCAGTTCTTC
TRBJ2-6,NA,TRBV5-1,NA,CASRGTSGANVLTF,TGCGCCAGCAGGGGGACATCCGGGGCCAACGTCCTGACTTTC
TRBJ1-1,TRBD1,TRBV5-1,NA,CASSRDSQNTEAFF,TGCGCCAGCAGCCGGGACAGCCAGAACACTGAAGCTTTCTTT
TRBJ1-3,NA,TRBV19,NA,CASTPRGTTGGNTIYF,TGTGCCAGTACCCCACGGGGTACGACGGGAGGAAACACCATATATTTT
TRBJ1-2,TRBD1,TRBV2,NA,CASSGQGEYGYTF,TGTGCCAGCAGTGGACAGGGGGAATATGGCTACACCTTC
TRBJ2-5,NA,TRBV6-2/TRBV6-3,once,CASSSPGVRETQYF,TGTGCCAGCAGTTCCCCCGGGGTGCGAGAGACCCAGTACTTC
TRBJ1-5,TRBD1,TRBV5-1,NA,CASSPAPGTGSGNQPQHF,TGCGCCAGCAGCCCTGCTCCCGGGACAGGGTCTGGCAATCAGCCCCAGCATTTT
TRBJ2-2,NA,TRBV4-1,NA,CASSQVVQDTGELFF,TGCGCCAGCAGCCAAGTGGTTCAGGACACCGGGGAGCTGTTTTTT
TRBJ1-2,NA,TRBV7-2,NA,CASSFTGYYGYTF,TGTGCCAGCAGCTTTACAGGGTACTATGGCTACACCTTC
TRBJ1-6,TRBD1,TRBV15,NA,CATSQGQVNSPLHF,TGTGCCACCAGCCAGGGACAGGTTAATTCACCCCTCCACTTT
TRBJ1-1,NA,TRBV7-2,once,CASSLYRADTEAFF,TGTGCCAGCAGCTTGTACAGGGCGGACACTGAAGCTTTCTTT
TRBJ2-7,NA,TRBV9,NA,CASSSGESSYEQYF,TGTGCCAGCAGCTCGGGAGAAAGCTCCTACGAGCAGTACTTC
TRBJ2-3,NA,TRBV15,NA,CATSRRTRADTQYF,TGTGCCACCAGCAGACGAACTAGGGCAGATACGCAGTATTTT
TRBJ2-3,NA,TRBV5-6,NA,CASSWVVLPSTDTQYF,TGTGCCAGCAGCTGGGTGGTTTTACCTAGCACAGATACGCAGTATTTT
TRBJ2-7,NA,TRBV4-3,NA,CASSQDINSYEQYF,TGCGCCAGCAGCCAAGATATCAACTCCTACGAGCAGTACTTC
TRBJ2-3,NA,TRBV12-3/TRBV12-4,once,CASRLGPGDTQYF,TGTGCCAGCAGGTTAGGCCCTGGGGATACGCAGTATTTT
TRBJ2-1,NA,TRBV5-6,NA,CASSLDQGTGNEQFF,TGTGCCAGCAGCTTGGATCAGGGAACGGGAAATGAGCAGTTCTTC
TRBJ2-1,NA,TRBV6-1,NA,CASSEGIVYNEQFF,TGTGCCAGCAGTGAAGGGATCGTCTACAATGAGCAGTTCTTC
TRBJ2-7,TRBD1,TRBV18,NA,CASSPQTGGAYEQYF,TGTGCCAGCTCACCCCAGACAGGGGGAGCCTACGAGCAGTACTTC
TRBJ2-6,NA,TRBV7-9,NA,CASSYPGVSGANVLTF,TGTGCCAGCAGCTACCCTGGGGTTTCTGGGGCCAACGTCCTGACTTTC
TRBJ1-4,NA,TRBV4-2,NA,CASSQDEGREVEKLFF,TGTGCCAGCAGCCAAGACGAAGGTCGCGAGGTTGAAAAACTGTTTTTT
TRBJ2-7,TRBD1,TRBV9,few,CASSLATGGYEQYF,TGTGCCAGCAGCCTTGCCACAGGGGGCTACGAGCAGTACTTC
TRBJ2-4,NA,TRBV28,NA,CASSLAKNIQYF,TGTGCCAGCAGCCTAGCCAAAAACATTCAGTACTTC
TRBJ1-1,NA,TRBV6-5,NA,CASSPANTEAFF,TGTGCCAGCAGTCCCGCGAACACTGAAGCTTTCTTT
TRBJ1-1,TRBD1,TRBV18,NA,CASYRQGAEVSTEAFF,TGTGCCAGCTACCGACAGGGGGCTGAGGTGAGCACTGAAGCTTTCTTT
TRBJ1-2,TRBD1,TRBV28,NA,CASSAVRTGGGYGYTF,TGTGCCAGCAGTGCCGTCCGGACAGGGGGAGGGTATGGCTACACCTTC
TRBJ1-5,TRBD1,TRBV5-8,NA,CASSPIPPGQENQPQHF,TGTGCCAGCAGCCCAATCCCCCCCGGACAGGAGAATCAGCCCCAGCATTTT
TRBJ1-5,NA,TRBV4-3,NA,CASSQSQTRNQPQHF,TGCGCCAGCAGCCAATCTCAAACGCGCAATCAGCCCCAGCATTTT
TRBJ1-3,TRBD1,TRBV29-1,NA,CSAVGDRGITSGNTIYF,TGCAGCGCCGTCGGGGACAGGGGAATAACCTCTGGAAACACCATATATTTT
TRBJ2-3,NA,TRBV5-1,NA,CASSFSGQRADTQYF,TGCGCCAGCAGCTTTTCTGGACAGCGCGCAGATACGCAGTATTTT
TRBJ1-2,NA,TRBV7-8,NA,CASSFGGTHGNYGYTF,TGTGCCAGCAGCTTCGGAGGGACCCACGGCAACTATGGCTACACCTTC
TRBJ1-5,NA,TRBV30,NA,CAWSGGAGTDQPQHF,TGTGCCTGGAGTGGCGGTGCGGGCACCGATCAGCCCCAGCATTTT
TRBJ1-4,NA,TRBV5-5,NA,CASSLGSQVEKLFF,TGTGCCAGCAGCTTGGGGAGTCAGGTTGAAAAACTGTTTTTT
TRBJ1-5,TRBD1,TRBV5-8,NA,CASSPGQGASNQPQHF,TGTGCCAGCAGCCCGGGACAGGGGGCGAGCAATCAGCCCCAGCATTTT
TRBJ1-5,NA,TRBV15,NA,CATSPRDIAQPQHF,TGTGCCACCAGCCCCCGGGACATCGCCCAGCCCCAGCATTTT
TRBJ2-7,TRBD2,TRBV6-6,NA,CASSYETSPQQYF,TGTGCCAGCAGTTACGAGACTAGCCCCCAGCAGTACTTC
TRBJ1-4,TRBD1,TRBV6-4,NA,CAKEDRGGEKLFF,TGTGCCAAGGAGGACAGGGGGGGTGAAAAACTGTTTTTT
TRBJ1-2,NA,TRBV7-9,NA,CASSFEQVPNGYTF,TGTGCCAGCAGCTTTGAACAGGTTCCCAATGGCTACACCTTC
TRBJ1-2,TRBD1,TRBV11-2,NA,CASSLVTGGAGYTF,TGTGCCAGCAGCTTAGTAACAGGGGGCGCAGGCTACACCTTC
TRBJ2-1,TRBD2,TRBV19,NA,CASTYSGTSGGFSYNEQFF,TGTGCCAGTACCTACTCCGGGACTAGCGGGGGCTTCTCCTACAATGAGCAGTTCTTC
TRBJ2-2,NA,TRBV5-1,NA,CASSSTFTGELFF,TGCGCCAGCAGCTCGACGTTCACCGGGGAGCTGTTTTTT
TRBJ1-4,TRBD1,TRBV7-2,NA,CASSTKGQGNEKLFF,TGTGCCAGCAGCACTAAGGGACAGGGGAATGAAAAACTGTTTTTT
TRBJ1-1,NA,TRBV19,NA,CASSIVAGGTEAFF,TGTGCCAGTAGTATAGTGGCCGGCGGGACTGAAGCTTTCTTT
TRBJ2-5,NA,TRBV5-1,once,CARRKWGQPVGETQYF,TGCGCCAGAAGGAAGTGGGGGCAACCCGTCGGTGAGACCCAGTACTTC
TRBJ1-2,NA,TRBV4-1,NA,CASSQGGGRDYGYTF,TGCGCCAGCAGCCAAGGCGGGGGGCGGGACTATGGCTACACCTTC
TRBJ1-3,NA,TRBV18,NA,CASSPQGTGNTIYF,TGTGCCAGCTCACCCCAGGGGACTGGAAACACCATATATTTT
TRBJ2-2,NA,TRBV7-3,NA,CASSIRGTSNTGELFF,TGTGCCAGCAGCATTCGGGGGACATCGAACACCGGGGAGCTGTTTTTT
TRBJ2-5,TRBD2,TRBV19,NA,CASSGLAGYGTQYF,TGTGCCAGCTCGGGGCTAGCGGGGTACGGGACCCAGTACTTC
TRBJ1-2,NA,TRBV19,NA,CASSERKTNYGYTF,TGTGCCAGTAGTGAGCGGAAAACTAACTATGGCTACACCTTC